The 24 T cell receptor beta chains listed next were all sequenced from one sample in a study of PD-1 blockade in classical Hodgkin lymphoma. Clones were read by immunoSEQ multiplex PCR, and TCRdb kept only the in-frame ones, dropping some. The sample lists fewer than 35,000 clones, 90% to 95% occurring once. Specified time point: cycle 4 day 1 (C4D1), after about 6 weeks of nivolumab. Relapses following autologous stem cell transplantation were seen in all patients, with brentuximab vedotin exposure varying. Magnetic negative selection purified CD4+ T cells from thawed PBMCs. Sequenced material: CD4+ T cells from blood, taken before the fourth cycle of nivolumab. These receptors were taken from a human donor with classical Hodgkin lymphoma.

This rearrangement joins TRBV18 to TRBJ2-7; 11 nucleotides match TRBD2. The CDR3 contains 17 residues. Per the germline V gene, CDR1 is KGHSH and CDR2 is LQKENI. The V gene end was trimmed by 3 bases and the J gene end by 0 bases; junction bases not matched to a gene: 7. CDR3 coding DNA: TGTGCCAGCTCACCGCTTGCCGGGACTAGCGGCTCCTACGAGCAGTACTTC. Its protein is CASSPLAGTSGSYEQYF.

This clone was picked up one time. The chain has TRBV7-3 and TRBJ2-7; 8 bases map to TRBD2. The CDR3 has 17 amino acids. The germline V gene encodes CDR1 SGHTA and CDR2 FQGTGA. V gave up 1 base and J gave up 2 bases; unmatched junction bases: 10. CDR3 loop: CASSLKSRGLETYEQYF. CDR3 nucleotides: TGTGCCAGCAGCTTAAAGAGTAGGGGACTAGAGACCTACGAGCAGTACTTC.

A single count supports this clone. The chain couples TRBV27 to TRBJ1-2; D is unclear. Germline CDR1 is MNHEY and CDR2 is SMNVEV (reference sequence). The CDR3 consists of 12 residues. V was clipped by 8 bases and J by 2 bases, with 9 bases between them. In DNA form, the CDR3 reads TGTGCCAGCGCGCGGAGAAACTATGGCTACACCTTC. This sequence encodes CASARRNYGYTF.

The chain couples TRBV9 to TRBJ2-2, with 7 positions matching TRBD1. The CDR3 contains 16 residues. J lost 2 bases, V lost 4 bases, and 8 bases had no gene match. Germline V gene lookup returns CDR1 SGDLS and CDR2 YYNGEE. The CDR3 protein is CASSILTGQNTGELFF. CDR3 DNA: TGTGCCAGCAGCATCCTGACAGGGCAAAACACCGGGGAGCTGTTTTTT.

The genes are TRBV27 and TRBJ2-2; TRBD2 matches 7 bases. The CDR3 has 13 amino acids. The germline CDR1 and CDR2 sequences are MNHEY and SMNVEV (reference sequence). Unmatched junction bases numbered 3, after V lost 6 bases and J lost 5 bases. Here the CDR3 reads CASRELATGELFF. In DNA, the CDR3 is TGTGCCAGCAGGGAACTAGCGACCGGGGAGCTGTTTTTT.

This sequence joins TRBV5-1 and TRBJ1-4; possibly TRBD1 for D (5 bases). Germline-derived CDR1 and CDR2 are SGHRS and YFSETQ. The CDR3 runs to 15 residues. Trimming stripped 0 bases from V and 5 bases from J, with 11 bases between. The CDR3 region is CASSLGGAENEKLFF. The CDR3 DNA reads TGCGCCAGCAGCTTGGGAGGGGCGGAGAATGAAAAACTGTTTTTT.

This clone was counted a single time. The chain recombines TRBV28 with TRBJ2-7; tentative D call: TRBD1 (6 bases). The germline V gene encodes CDR1 MDHEN and CDR2 SYDVKM. The length of the CDR3 is 14 residues. Trimming cost V 5 bases and J 3 bases, with 14 bases left between them. As DNA, the CDR3 is TGTGCCAGCAGTGTGGGGGCATTAGGCTACGAGCAGTACTTC. Its protein product is CASSVGALGYEQYF.

A single count supports this clone. The CDR3 region has the DNA TGTGCCAGCAGCGTTCAGGGTGGCAATGAGCAGTTCTTC. It yields the protein CASSVQGGNEQFF. This rearrangement joins TRBV5-4 to TRBJ2-1, with D perhaps TRBD1 (5 bases). The V gene's germline CDR1 is SGHNT and CDR2 YYREEE (reference sequence). The CDR3 is 13 residues long. The ends were cut back, 4 bases at V and 6 bases at J, with 11 bases in the middle.

The chain employs TRBV27 and TRBJ2-2; D remains ambiguous. The CDR3 length is 16 residues. Germline values: CDR1 MNHEY, CDR2 SMNVEV (reference sequence). The V end was cut by 1 base, the J end by 1 base, with 10 bases between. CDR3 protein: CASSLFRTENTGELFF. CDR3 in DNA: TGTGCCAGCAGTTTATTTAGGACGGAGAACACCGGGGAGCTGTTTTTT.

V usage is TRBV5-1 and J usage is TRBJ2-1; 10 positions match TRBD2. CDR3 length equals 15 residues. From germline, CDR1 is SGHRS and CDR2 YFSETQ. J gave up 8 bases and V 3 bases, and 8 bases lay outside the gene matches. CDR3 protein: CASSSLAGVSDEQFF. For the CDR3, the DNA is TGCGCCAGCAGCTCCCTAGCGGGAGTAAGCGATGAGCAGTTCTTC. The variable domain in full, completed from reference TRBV5-1 and TRBJ2-1, reads KAGVTQTPRYLIKTRGQQVTLSCSPISGHRSVSWYQQTPGQGLQFLFEYFSETQRNKGNFPGRFSGRQFSNSRSEMNVSTLELGDSALYLCASSSLAGVSDEQFFGPGTRLTVL.

The rearrangement links TRBV7-8 to TRBJ1-1; no firm D call. Trimming cost V 1 base and J 1 base, with 10 bases left between them. The CDR3 sequence is 15 residues long. From germline, CDR1 is SGHVS and CDR2 FQNEAQ. The CDR3 is CASSLVGQANTEAFF. In DNA, the CDR3 is TGTGCCAGCAGCTTAGTAGGCCAGGCGAACACTGAAGCTTTCTTT.

The chain links TRBV6-5 to TRBJ2-1, with 9 bases lining up with TRBD1. Germline assignment: CDR1 MNHEY and CDR2 SVGAGI. V gave up 6 bases and J gave up 4 bases; unmatched junction bases: 7. The CDR3 spans 15 residues. In DNA, the CDR3 is TGTGCCAGCAGGGCAACAGGGGGCACGTACAATGAGCAGTTCTTC. The encoded protein is CASRATGGTYNEQFF.

This chain links TRBV4-2 with TRBJ2-2; 7 bases map to TRBD2. Germline CDR1 reads LGHNA; CDR2 reads YNFKEQ. The CDR3 totals 16 residues. With 0 bases clipped from V and 1 base from J, the junction kept 2 bases outside the gene matches. The CDR3 loop is CASSQDLAGNTGELFF. DNA of the CDR3: TGTGCCAGCAGCCAAGACTTAGCGGGGAACACCGGGGAGCTGTTTTTT.

The chain recombines TRBV5-1 with TRBJ2-1, with D perhaps matching TRBD1 (5 bases). Looked up from germline, CDR1 is SGHRS and CDR2 is YFSETQ. Trimming shortened V by 5 bases and J by 8 bases, and 17 bases separated the two germline ends. The CDR3 has 14 amino acids. CDR3 region: CASRDNAGPDEQFF. CDR3 in DNA: TGCGCCAGCAGGGACAACGCCGGACCGGATGAGCAGTTCTTC.

In DNA, the CDR3 is TGTGCCAGCACCCCCAGGTCCGGGACACCTGCCCATCAGCCCCAGCATTTT. It yields the protein CASTPRSGTPAHQPQHF. This chain connects TRBV28 to TRBJ1-5; TRBD1 might be the D (6 bases). The CDR3 has 17 amino acids. Trimming stripped 7 bases from V and 5 bases from J, with 24 bases between. The germline V gene encodes CDR1 MDHEN and CDR2 SYDVKM.

The chain uses TRBV28 and TRBJ2-1, with D perhaps matching TRBD2 (6 bases). With 4 bases removed from V and 12 bases from J, the gap between germline ends came to 10 bases. From germline, CDR1 is MDHEN and CDR2 SYDVKM. This CDR3 has 11 residues. CDR3: CASSSGTRQFF. The CDR3 DNA is TGTGCCAGCAGTTCCGGGACTCGGCAGTTCTTC.

This chain joins TRBV7-8 and TRBJ2-1; TRBD1 is a possible D gene (6 bases). Germline CDR1 reads SGHVS; CDR2 reads FQNEAQ. Trimming took off 3 bases at V and 7 bases at J, with 22 bases between the two ends. The length of the CDR3 is 17 residues. CDR3 region: CASSFDRRLGFGNEQFF. CDR3 nucleotide sequence: TGTGCCAGCAGCTTCGACAGGCGGCTGGGGTTTGGGAATGAGCAGTTCTTC.

V usage is TRBV19 and J usage is TRBJ2-2; a weak D match, TRBD2 (6 bases). Germline CDR1 and CDR2: LNHDA and SQIVND (reference sequence). The CDR3 has 17 residues. The V end lost 3 bases, the J end lost 8 bases, and 22 bases lay between the germline ends. CDR3: CASSITAGGMRSGELFF. The DNA for the CDR3 is TGTGCCAGTAGTATCACAGCTGGCGGGATGAGGTCGGGGGAGCTGTTTTTT.

This chain uses TRBV4-2 with TRBJ1-1; no clear D. V was shortened by 0 bases and J by 0 bases, with 8 bases between the two germline ends. The CDR3 runs 15 residues. The germline V gene has CDR1 LGHNA and CDR2 YNFKEQ. The CDR3 protein is CASSQDRFLNTEAFF. The CDR3 bases are TGTGCCAGCAGCCAAGATCGGTTCTTGAACACTGAAGCTTTCTTT.

J is TRBJ1-1 and V is TRBV5-4; TRBD1 matches 7 bases. There are 16 residues in the CDR3. From germline, CDR1 is SGHNT and CDR2 YYREEE (reference sequence). V was pared by 1 base and J by 3 bases, with 9 bases of the junction left unmatched. The CDR3 nucleotides read TGTGCCAGCAGCTTGTTGCGTGGACAGGTTGACACTGAAGCTTTCTTT. Translated: CASSLLRGQVDTEAFF.

The rearrangement uses TRBV5-4 and TRBJ2-5; D not resolved. The end of the DNA aligns better with TRBJ2-7, so the J call may be wrong. The CDR3 runs to 11 residues. Germline V gives CDR1 SGHNT, CDR2 YYREEE (reference sequence). The CDR3 sequence is CASSFNYEQYF. DNA for the CDR3: TGTGCCAGCAGCTTTAACTACGAGCAGTACTTC.

DNA for the CDR3: TGTGCCAGCAGTGATAAGGAGGCTACTGGGGCTTTCTTT. Its translation: CASSDKEATGAFF. The chain employs TRBV2 and TRBJ1-1; D is unresolved. Per the germline V gene, CDR1 is SNHLY and CDR2 is FYNNEI. The V and J ends lost 3 bases and 11 bases respectively, with 16 bases between them. CDR3 length: 13 residues.

The rearrangement joins TRBV28 to TRBJ2-7, with TRBD1 as a possible D gene (6 bases). Per the germline V gene, CDR1 is MDHEN and CDR2 is SYDVKM. The V gene lost 7 bases and the J gene lost 5 bases, with 18 bases spanning the gap. The CDR3 totals 14 residues. CDR3 sequence: CASTRGQGINEQYF. The CDR3 region has the DNA TGTGCCAGCACCCGAGGTCAGGGGATAAACGAGCAGTACTTC.

This clone was counted once. This chain connects TRBV6-1 to TRBJ2-3; D is unresolved. With 2 bases removed from V and 0 bases from J, the gap between germline ends came to 9 bases. The CDR3 is 15 residues long. The germline gives CDR1 MNHNS, CDR2 SASEGT. CDR3 sequence reads: CASSELASSTDTQYF. For the CDR3, the DNA is TGTGCCAGCAGTGAATTGGCGTCCAGCACAGATACGCAGTATTTT.